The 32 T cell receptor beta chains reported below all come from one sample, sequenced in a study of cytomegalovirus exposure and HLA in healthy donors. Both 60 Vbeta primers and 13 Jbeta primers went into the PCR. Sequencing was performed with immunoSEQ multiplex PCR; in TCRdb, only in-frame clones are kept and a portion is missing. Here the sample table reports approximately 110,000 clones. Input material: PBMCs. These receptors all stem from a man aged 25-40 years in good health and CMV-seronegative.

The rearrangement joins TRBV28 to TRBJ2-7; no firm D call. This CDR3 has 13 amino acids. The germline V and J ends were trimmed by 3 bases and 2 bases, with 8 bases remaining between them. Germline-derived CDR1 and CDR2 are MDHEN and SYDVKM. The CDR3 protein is CASSFMSPYEQYF. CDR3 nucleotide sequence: TGTGCCAGCAGTTTCATGAGCCCCTACGAGCAGTACTTC.

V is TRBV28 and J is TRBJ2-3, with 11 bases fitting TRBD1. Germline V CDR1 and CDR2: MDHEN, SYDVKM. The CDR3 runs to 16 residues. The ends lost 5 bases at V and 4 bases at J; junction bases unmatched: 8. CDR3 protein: CASSTPGQGASDTQYF. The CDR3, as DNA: TGTGCCAGCAGTACCCCAGGACAGGGGGCGTCAGATACGCAGTATTTT.

CDR3 protein: CASGVRSNTGELFF. In nucleotides, the CDR3 is TGTGCCAGCGGAGTTCGATCTAACACCGGGGAGCTGTTTTTT. The chain recombines TRBV6-1 with TRBJ2-2; D unresolved. The CDR3 is 14 residues long. V shed 8 bases and J shed 2 bases, with 12 bases lying between them. Looked up from germline, CDR1 is MNHNS and CDR2 is SASEGT.

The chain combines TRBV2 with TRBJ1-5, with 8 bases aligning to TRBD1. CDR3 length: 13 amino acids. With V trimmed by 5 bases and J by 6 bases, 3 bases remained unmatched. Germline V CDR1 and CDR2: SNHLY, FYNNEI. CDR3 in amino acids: CASSRDRTQPQHF. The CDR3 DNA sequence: TGTGCCAGCAGTAGGGACAGGACTCAGCCCCAGCATTTT.

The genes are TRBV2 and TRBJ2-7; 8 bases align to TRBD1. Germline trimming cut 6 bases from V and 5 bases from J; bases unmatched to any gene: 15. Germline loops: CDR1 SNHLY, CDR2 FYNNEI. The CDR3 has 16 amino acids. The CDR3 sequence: CASRYLDRAADHEQYF. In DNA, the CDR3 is TGTGCCAGCAGATATCTGGACAGGGCAGCCGACCACGAGCAGTACTTC.

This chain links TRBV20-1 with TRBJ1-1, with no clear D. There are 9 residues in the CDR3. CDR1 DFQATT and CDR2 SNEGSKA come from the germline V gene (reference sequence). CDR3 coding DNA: TGCAGGCTCGGGGCTGAAGCTTTCTTT. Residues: CRLGAEAFF.

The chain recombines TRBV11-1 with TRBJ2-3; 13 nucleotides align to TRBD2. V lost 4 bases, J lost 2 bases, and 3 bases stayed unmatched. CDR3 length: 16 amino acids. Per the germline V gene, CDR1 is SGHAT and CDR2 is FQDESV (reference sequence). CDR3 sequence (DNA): TGTGCCAGCAGCTCGGGACTAGCGGGGTTCACAGATACGCAGTATTTT. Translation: CASSSGLAGFTDTQYF.

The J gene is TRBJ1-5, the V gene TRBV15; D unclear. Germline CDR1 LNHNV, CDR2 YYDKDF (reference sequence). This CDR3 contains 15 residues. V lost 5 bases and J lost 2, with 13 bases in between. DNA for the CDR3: TGTGCCACCAGCGTGGGAGGAGCGGGCAATCAGCCCCAGCATTTT. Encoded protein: CATSVGGAGNQPQHF.

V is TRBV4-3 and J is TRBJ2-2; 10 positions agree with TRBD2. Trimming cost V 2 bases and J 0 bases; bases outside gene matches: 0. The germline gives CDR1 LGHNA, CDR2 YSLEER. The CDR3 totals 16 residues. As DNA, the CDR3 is TGCGCCAGCAGCCAACTAGCGGGAGCGAACACCGGGGAGCTGTTTTTT. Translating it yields CASSQLAGANTGELFF.

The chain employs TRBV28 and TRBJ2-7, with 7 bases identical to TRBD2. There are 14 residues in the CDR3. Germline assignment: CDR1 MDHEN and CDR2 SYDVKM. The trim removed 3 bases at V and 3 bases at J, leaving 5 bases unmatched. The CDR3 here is CASSLAGDRYEQYF. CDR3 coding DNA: TGTGCCAGCAGTTTGGCGGGGGATCGCTACGAGCAGTACTTC.

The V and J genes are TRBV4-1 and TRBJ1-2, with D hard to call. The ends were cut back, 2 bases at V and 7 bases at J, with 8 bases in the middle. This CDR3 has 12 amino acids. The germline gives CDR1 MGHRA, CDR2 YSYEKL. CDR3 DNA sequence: TGCGCCAGCAGCCAACGAGGGTTTGGCTACACCTTC. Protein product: CASSQRGFGYTF.

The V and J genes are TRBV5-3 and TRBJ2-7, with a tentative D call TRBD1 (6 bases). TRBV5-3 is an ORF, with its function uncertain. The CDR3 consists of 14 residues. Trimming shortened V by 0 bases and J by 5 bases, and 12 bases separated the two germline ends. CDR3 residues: CARSLAAGDNEQYF. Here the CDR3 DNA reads TGTGCCAGAAGCTTGGCTGCAGGGGACAACGAGCAGTACTTC.

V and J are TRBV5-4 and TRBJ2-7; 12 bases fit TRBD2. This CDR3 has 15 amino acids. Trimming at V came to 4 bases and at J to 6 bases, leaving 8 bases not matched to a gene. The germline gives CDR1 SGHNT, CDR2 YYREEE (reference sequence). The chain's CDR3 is CASSPTSGRMAEQYF. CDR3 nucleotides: TGTGCCAGCAGCCCAACTAGCGGGAGGATGGCCGAGCAGTACTTC.

CDR3 nucleotide sequence: TGTGCCAGCAGTTACGGGCCAGGACCCTCGGGGGAGCAGTTCTTC. Translated: CASSYGPGPSGEQFF. V gene TRBV6-6 combines with J gene TRBJ2-1, with D possibly matching TRBD2 (5 bases). This CDR3 is built from 15 residues. Trimming cost V 2 bases and J 10 bases, with 18 bases left between them. CDR1 is MNHNY and CDR2 is SVGAGI in the germline V gene (reference sequence).

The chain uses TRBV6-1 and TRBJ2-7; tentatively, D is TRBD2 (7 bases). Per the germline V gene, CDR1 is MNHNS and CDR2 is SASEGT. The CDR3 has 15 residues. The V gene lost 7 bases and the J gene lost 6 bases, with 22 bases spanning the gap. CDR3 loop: CASTRLRGPPGEQYF. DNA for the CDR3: TGTGCCAGCACTAGACTGCGGGGGCCTCCGGGCGAGCAGTACTTC.

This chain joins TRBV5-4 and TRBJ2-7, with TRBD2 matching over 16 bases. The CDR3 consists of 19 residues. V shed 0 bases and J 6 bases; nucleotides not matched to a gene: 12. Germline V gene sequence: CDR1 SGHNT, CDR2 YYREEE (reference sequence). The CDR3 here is CASSLGQPGTSGRGSEQYF. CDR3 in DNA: TGTGCCAGCAGCTTGGGACAGCCCGGGACTAGCGGGAGGGGATCCGAGCAGTACTTC.

This CDR3 reads CASSEGRLTPQHF. CDR3 DNA sequence: TGTGCCAGCAGTGAGGGGAGGCTTACGCCCCAGCATTTT. This rearrangement joins TRBV25-1 to TRBJ1-5; no firm D call. CDR1 and CDR2 (germline): MGHDK, SYGVNS. Trimming shortened V by 3 bases and J by 9 bases, and 12 bases separated the two germline ends. The CDR3 is 13 residues long.

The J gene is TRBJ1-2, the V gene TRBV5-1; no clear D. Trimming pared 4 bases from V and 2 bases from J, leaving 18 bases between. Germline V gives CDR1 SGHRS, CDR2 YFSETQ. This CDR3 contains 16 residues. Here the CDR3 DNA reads TGCGCCAGCAGCCCCCAACCACTGACAAGCAACTATGGCTACACCTTC. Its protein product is CASSPQPLTSNYGYTF.

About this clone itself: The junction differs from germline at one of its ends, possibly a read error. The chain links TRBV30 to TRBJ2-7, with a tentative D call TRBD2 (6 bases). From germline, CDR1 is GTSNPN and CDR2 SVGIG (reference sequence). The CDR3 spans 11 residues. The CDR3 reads CARREAYEQYF. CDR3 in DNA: TGTGCCCGGAGGGAGGCGTACGAGCAGTACTTC.

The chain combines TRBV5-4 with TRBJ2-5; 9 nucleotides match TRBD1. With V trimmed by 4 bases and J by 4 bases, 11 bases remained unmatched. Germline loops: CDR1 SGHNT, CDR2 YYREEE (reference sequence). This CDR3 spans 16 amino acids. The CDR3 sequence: CASSLRGQGGGETQYF. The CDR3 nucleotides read TGTGCCAGCAGCCTACGGGGACAGGGCGGAGGAGAGACCCAGTACTTC.

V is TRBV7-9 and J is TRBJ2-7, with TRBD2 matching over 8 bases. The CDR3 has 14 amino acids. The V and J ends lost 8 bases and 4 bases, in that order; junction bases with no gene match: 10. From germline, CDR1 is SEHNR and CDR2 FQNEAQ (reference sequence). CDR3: CASGTRTGGYEQYF. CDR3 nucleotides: TGTGCCAGCGGTACCAGGACGGGAGGGTACGAGCAGTACTTC.

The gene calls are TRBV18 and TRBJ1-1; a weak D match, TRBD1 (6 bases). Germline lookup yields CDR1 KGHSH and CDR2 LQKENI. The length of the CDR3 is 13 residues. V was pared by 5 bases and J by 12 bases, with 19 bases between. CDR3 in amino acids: CASSTSDSHDTFF. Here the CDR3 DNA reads TGTGCCAGCTCAACCTCGGACAGCCATGATACTTTCTTT.

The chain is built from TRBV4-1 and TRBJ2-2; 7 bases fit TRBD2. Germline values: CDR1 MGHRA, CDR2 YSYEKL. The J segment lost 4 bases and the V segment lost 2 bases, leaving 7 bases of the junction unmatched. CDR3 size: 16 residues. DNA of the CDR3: TGCGCCAGCAGCCAACTTGCGGGAGCCATCACCGGGGAGCTGTTTTTT. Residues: CASSQLAGAITGELFF.

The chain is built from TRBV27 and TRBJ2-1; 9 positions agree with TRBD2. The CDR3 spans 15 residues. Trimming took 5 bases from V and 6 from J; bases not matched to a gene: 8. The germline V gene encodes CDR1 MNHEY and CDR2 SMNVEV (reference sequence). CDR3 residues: CASSGLAGVGNEQFF. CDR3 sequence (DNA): TGTGCCAGCAGTGGCTTAGCGGGAGTTGGCAATGAGCAGTTCTTC.

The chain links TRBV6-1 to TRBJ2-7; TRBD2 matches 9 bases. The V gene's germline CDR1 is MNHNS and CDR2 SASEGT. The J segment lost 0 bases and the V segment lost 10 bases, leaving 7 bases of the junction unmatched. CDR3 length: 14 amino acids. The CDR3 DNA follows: TGTGCCACCCGACTAGCGGAGAGCTCCTACGAGCAGTACTTC. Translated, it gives CATRLAESSYEQYF.

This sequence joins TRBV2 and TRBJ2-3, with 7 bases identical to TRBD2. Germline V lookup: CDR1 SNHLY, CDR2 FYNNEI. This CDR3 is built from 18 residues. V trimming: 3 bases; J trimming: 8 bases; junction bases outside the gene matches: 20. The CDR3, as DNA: TGTGCCAGCAGTGAGGGAAGGACTCGTGGACTAGATCCCCCTACGCAGTATTTT. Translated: CASSEGRTRGLDPPTQYF.

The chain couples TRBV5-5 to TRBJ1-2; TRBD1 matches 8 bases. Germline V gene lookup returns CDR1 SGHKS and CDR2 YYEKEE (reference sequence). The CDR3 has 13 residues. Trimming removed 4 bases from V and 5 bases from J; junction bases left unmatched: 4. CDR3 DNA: TGTGCCAGCAGCCCCGGGACAGGTTATGGCTACACCTTC. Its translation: CASSPGTGYGYTF.

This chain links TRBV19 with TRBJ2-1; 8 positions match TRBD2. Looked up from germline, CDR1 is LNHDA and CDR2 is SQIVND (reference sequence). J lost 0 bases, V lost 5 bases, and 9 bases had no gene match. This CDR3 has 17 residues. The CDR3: CASSATSGWSSYNEQFF. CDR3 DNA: TGTGCCAGTAGTGCAACTAGCGGTTGGAGCTCCTACAATGAGCAGTTCTTC. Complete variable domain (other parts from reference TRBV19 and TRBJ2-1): DGGITQSPKYLFRKEGQNVTLSCEQNLNHDAMYWYRQDPGQGLRLIYYSQIVNDFQKGDIAEGYSVSREKKESFPLTVTSAQKNPTAFYLCASSATSGWSSYNEQFFGPGTRLTVL.

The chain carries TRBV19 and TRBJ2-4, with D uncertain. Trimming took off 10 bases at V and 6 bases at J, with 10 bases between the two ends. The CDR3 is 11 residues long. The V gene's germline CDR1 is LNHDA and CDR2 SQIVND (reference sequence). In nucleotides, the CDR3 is TGTGCCACCCTATCCGCAAACATTCAGTACTTC. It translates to CATLSANIQYF.

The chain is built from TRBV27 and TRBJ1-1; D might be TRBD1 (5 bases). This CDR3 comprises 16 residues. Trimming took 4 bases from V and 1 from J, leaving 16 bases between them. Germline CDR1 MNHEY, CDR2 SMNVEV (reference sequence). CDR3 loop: CASSSEGFLRNTEAFF. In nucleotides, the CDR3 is TGTGCCAGCAGTTCGGAGGGGTTTCTAAGGAACACTGAAGCTTTCTTT.

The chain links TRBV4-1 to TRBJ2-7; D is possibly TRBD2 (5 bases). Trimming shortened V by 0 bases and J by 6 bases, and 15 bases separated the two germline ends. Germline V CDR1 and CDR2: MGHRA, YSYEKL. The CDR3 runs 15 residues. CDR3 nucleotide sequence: TGCGCCAGCAGCCAAGAAGGAATAAAGCGGTCCGAGCAGTACTTC. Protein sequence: CASSQEGIKRSEQYF.

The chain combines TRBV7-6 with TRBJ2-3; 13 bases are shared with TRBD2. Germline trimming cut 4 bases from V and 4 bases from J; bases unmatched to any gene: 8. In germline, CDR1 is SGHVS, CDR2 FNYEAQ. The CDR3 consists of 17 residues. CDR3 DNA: TGTGCCAGCAGCTCCGGGACTAGCGGGATCGGGTCAGATACGCAGTATTTT. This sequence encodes CASSSGTSGIGSDTQYF.